The rows below give T cell receptor beta chains drawn from one sample of a study of T cell responses to AZD1222 COVID-19 vaccine. Here immunoSEQ multiplex PCR was the method, and the copy in TCRdb shows in-frame clones only, minus some. The data hold roughly 180,000 clones, with 85% to 95% observed a single time. The source was peripheral blood, collected 28 days after the second dose of the MenACWY control vaccine. The receptors originated from an adult who received the MenACWY meningococcal vaccine as a control. Each CDR3 is given with its conserved first and last residue. D genes are given only for firm matches. Clone size is shown for a subset of rows, as once, few, many or a class of expanded clone.

clone size: .
V gene: TRBV14
D gene: TRBD2
J gene: TRBJ2-3
CDR3 protein: CASSQAFGLAGGTDTQYF
CDR3 DNA: TGTGCCAGCAGCCAAGCGTTTGGGCTAGCGGGAGGCACAGATACGCAGTATTTT

clone size: .
V gene: TRBV19
D gene: .
J gene: TRBJ1-5
CDR3 protein: CASRGRVGWSNQPQHF
CDR3 DNA: TGTGCCAGTAGGGGCAGGGTCGGTTGGAGCAATCAGCCCCAGCATTTT

clone size: .
V gene: TRBV19
D gene: TRBD1
J gene: TRBJ1-5
CDR3 protein: CASRRTGTNQPQHF
CDR3 DNA: TGTGCCAGTAGGCGGACAGGAACGAATCAGCCCCAGCATTTT

clone size: .
V gene: TRBV18
D gene: .
J gene: TRBJ2-1
CDR3 protein: CASSPLGSRYEQFF
CDR3 DNA: TGTGCCAGCTCACCACTTGGTAGCAGGTATGAGCAGTTCTTC

clone size: .
V gene: TRBV6-5
D gene: .
J gene: TRBJ1-1
CDR3 protein: CASTEGGRMSTEAFF
CDR3 DNA: TGTGCCAGCACCGAAGGGGGACGGATGAGCACTGAAGCTTTCTTT

clone size: .
V gene: TRBV7-2
D gene: TRBD1
J gene: TRBJ1-3
CDR3 protein: CASSAGGFSGNTIYF
CDR3 DNA: TGTGCCAGCAGTGCAGGGGGATTCTCTGGAAACACCATATATTTT

clone size: .
V gene: TRBV5-8
D gene: .
J gene: TRBJ1-2
CDR3 protein: CASSLRLGPLGYTF
CDR3 DNA: TGTGCCAGCAGCTTAAGATTAGGGCCCCTTGGCTACACCTTC

clone size: .
V gene: TRBV5-4
D gene: TRBD1
J gene: TRBJ2-5
CDR3 protein: CASRSGTAKETQYF
CDR3 DNA: TGTGCCAGCAGATCGGGGACAGCCAAAGAGACCCAGTACTTC

clone size: .
V gene: TRBV19
D gene: .
J gene: TRBJ1-5
CDR3 protein: CASHRAHNSNQPQHF
CDR3 DNA: TGTGCCAGTCATAGGGCCCACAATAGCAATCAGCCCCAGCATTTT

clone size: .
V gene: TRBV5-1
D gene: TRBD1
J gene: TRBJ1-6
CDR3 protein: CASSLGTGVGSPLHF
CDR3 DNA: TGCGCCAGCAGCTTGGGGACAGGGGTGGGTTCACCCCTCCACTTT

clone size: .
V gene: TRBV7-5
D gene: .
J gene: TRBJ1-2
CDR3 protein: CARSLGQGDLNYGYTF
CDR3 DNA: TGTGCCAGAAGCCTAGGACAGGGGGATCTTAACTATGGCTACACCTTC

clone size: .
V gene: TRBV7-2
D gene: .
J gene: TRBJ1-1
CDR3 protein: CASSLSFSGATEAFF
CDR3 DNA: TGTGCCAGCAGCTTAAGTTTTTCAGGGGCCACTGAAGCTTTCTTT

clone size: .
V gene: TRBV15
D gene: .
J gene: TRBJ1-1
CDR3 protein: CATSRDLTYTEAFF
CDR3 DNA: TGTGCCACCAGCAGAGATCTGACCTACACTGAAGCTTTCTTT

clone size: once
V gene: TRBV15
D gene: TRBD1
J gene: TRBJ2-2
CDR3 protein: CATSRDLGTGGAGELFF
CDR3 DNA: TGTGCCACCAGCAGAGATCTTGGGACAGGGGGAGCCGGGGAGCTGTTTTTT

clone size: .
V gene: TRBV2
D gene: .
J gene: TRBJ1-2
CDR3 protein: CASRYEGSGYTF
CDR3 DNA: TGTGCCAGCAGATACGAGGGGAGCGGCTACACCTTC

clone size: .
V gene: TRBV10-2
D gene: TRBD1
J gene: TRBJ1-4
CDR3 protein: CASSEPGTGGEKLFF
CDR3 DNA: TGCGCCAGCAGTGAACCCGGGACAGGGGGGGAAAAACTGTTTTTT

clone size: .
V gene: TRBV28
D gene: .
J gene: TRBJ2-7
CDR3 protein: CASSPRTVRTYEQYF
CDR3 DNA: TGTGCCAGCAGTCCTCGGACAGTGAGAACCTACGAGCAGTACTTC

clone size: .
V gene: TRBV7-2
D gene: .
J gene: TRBJ2-7
CDR3 protein: CASSFWTATNREQYF
CDR3 DNA: TGTGCCAGCAGCTTCTGGACAGCGACCAACAGGGAGCAGTACTTC

clone size: .
V gene: TRBV6-5
D gene: .
J gene: TRBJ2-3
CDR3 protein: CASSTQVTSTDTQYF
CDR3 DNA: TGTGCCAGCAGTACACAGGTGACTAGCACAGATACGCAGTATTTT

clone size: .
V gene: TRBV12-3/TRBV12-4
D gene: TRBD1
J gene: TRBJ1-2
CDR3 protein: CASSHGTAYGYTF
CDR3 DNA: TGTGCCAGCAGTCACGGGACAGCCTATGGCTACACCTTC

clone size: .
V gene: TRBV9
D gene: TRBD2
J gene: TRBJ2-5
CDR3 protein: CASSGIAGFQETQYF
CDR3 DNA: TGTGCCAGCAGCGGTATAGCGGGGTTCCAAGAGACCCAGTACTTC

clone size: .
V gene: TRBV2
D gene: .
J gene: TRBJ2-1
CDR3 protein: CASSDLLSDEQFF
CDR3 DNA: TGTGCCAGCAGTGATCTACTCTCGGATGAGCAGTTCTTC

clone size: .
V gene: TRBV4-3
D gene: TRBD2
J gene: TRBJ2-5
CDR3 protein: CASSRTSGGFQETQYF
CDR3 DNA: TGCGCCAGCAGCAGAACTAGCGGGGGGTTCCAAGAGACCCAGTACTTC

clone size: .
V gene: TRBV6-6
D gene: .
J gene: TRBJ2-3
CDR3 protein: CASSRASTDTQYF
CDR3 DNA: TGTGCCAGCAGTCGGGCCTCCACAGATACGCAGTATTTT

clone size: .
V gene: TRBV19
D gene: .
J gene: TRBJ2-2
CDR3 protein: CASRSAPAGELFF
CDR3 DNA: TGTGCCAGTCGTTCGGCCCCCGCAGGGGAGCTGTTTTTT

clone size: .
V gene: TRBV18
D gene: .
J gene: TRBJ1-1
CDR3 protein: CASSTRGVPEAFF
CDR3 DNA: TGTGCCAGCTCCACAAGAGGGGTGCCTGAAGCTTTCTTT

clone size: .
V gene: TRBV5-1
D gene: .
J gene: TRBJ1-3
CDR3 protein: CASRTGVDRSSGNTIYF
CDR3 DNA: TGCGCCAGCAGGACCGGGGTTGATAGAAGCTCTGGAAACACCATATATTTT

clone size: .
V gene: TRBV19
D gene: TRBD1
J gene: TRBJ1-5
CDR3 protein: CASTPGQRLFSNQPQHF
CDR3 DNA: TGTGCCAGTACCCCGGGACAGAGGCTTTTTAGCAATCAGCCCCAGCATTTT

clone size: .
V gene: TRBV20-1
D gene: .
J gene: TRBJ1-1
CDR3 protein: CSASIRAGNTEAFF
CDR3 DNA: TGCAGTGCTAGTATACGGGCTGGGAACACTGAAGCTTTCTTT

clone size: .
V gene: TRBV11-2
D gene: TRBD2
J gene: TRBJ2-3
CDR3 protein: CASSLVRGLAGGTDTQYF
CDR3 DNA: TGTGCCAGCAGCTTAGTACGGGGACTAGCGGGGGGCACAGATACGCAGTATTTT

clone size: .
V gene: TRBV5-1
D gene: .
J gene: TRBJ2-3
CDR3 protein: CASSFRGATTDTQYF
CDR3 DNA: TGCGCCAGCAGCTTTCGCGGGGCGACCACAGATACGCAGTATTTT

clone size: once
V gene: TRBV2
D gene: .
J gene: TRBJ2-2
CDR3 protein: CASTPRRNTGELFF
CDR3 DNA: TGTGCCAGCACGCCAAGGCGTAACACCGGGGAGCTGTTTTTT

clone size: few
V gene: TRBV9
D gene: .
J gene: TRBJ1-1
CDR3 protein: CASSVATYTEAFF
CDR3 DNA: TGTGCCAGCAGCGTAGCTACGTACACTGAAGCTTTCTTT

clone size: .
V gene: TRBV30
D gene: .
J gene: TRBJ1-2
CDR3 protein: CAWSVGSNYGYTF
CDR3 DNA: TGTGCCTGGAGTGTAGGTTCGAACTATGGCTACACCTTC

clone size: .
V gene: TRBV2
D gene: .
J gene: TRBJ1-1
CDR3 protein: CASSEGWAAEAFF
CDR3 DNA: TGTGCCAGCAGTGAGGGCTGGGCGGCTGAAGCTTTCTTT

clone size: .
V gene: TRBV2
D gene: .
J gene: TRBJ1-1
CDR3 protein: CASSEYDGDGKAFF
CDR3 DNA: TGTGCCAGCAGTGAATACGACGGGGACGGGAAAGCTTTCTTT

clone size: .
V gene: TRBV19
D gene: .
J gene: TRBJ1-4
CDR3 protein: CASGRTSGANEKLFF
CDR3 DNA: TGTGCCAGTGGGAGGACCTCCGGGGCTAATGAAAAACTGTTTTTT

clone size: .
V gene: TRBV10-3
D gene: .
J gene: TRBJ1-2
CDR3 protein: CAISESQGTYGYTF
CDR3 DNA: TGTGCCATCAGTGAGTCGCAGGGGACCTATGGCTACACCTTC

clone size: .
V gene: TRBV7-8
D gene: .
J gene: TRBJ1-3
CDR3 protein: CAFFPGGHSGNTIYF
CDR3 DNA: TGTGCCTTCTTCCCCGGCGGTCACTCTGGAAACACCATATATTTT

clone size: once
V gene: TRBV27
D gene: .
J gene: TRBJ2-7
CDR3 protein: CASSLPGVDEQYF
CDR3 DNA: TGTGCCAGCAGTTTACCTGGGGTAGACGAGCAGTACTTC

clone size: .
V gene: TRBV7-2
D gene: .
J gene: TRBJ1-5
CDR3 protein: CASSLIVGGQPQHF
CDR3 DNA: TGTGCCAGCAGCTTAATCGTAGGAGGGCAGCCCCAGCATTTT

clone size: .
V gene: TRBV6-2/TRBV6-3
D gene: .
J gene: TRBJ1-1
CDR3 protein: CASSSHPNTEAFF
CDR3 DNA: TGTGCCAGCAGTTCCCACCCCAACACTGAAGCTTTCTTT

clone size: .
V gene: TRBV7-6
D gene: TRBD2
J gene: TRBJ2-1
CDR3 protein: CASSLGVTSGVSYNEQFF
CDR3 DNA: TGTGCCAGCAGCTTAGGGGTGACTAGCGGGGTCTCCTACAATGAGCAGTTCTTC

clone size: .
V gene: TRBV5-8
D gene: TRBD2
J gene: TRBJ2-1
CDR3 protein: CASSRLAGATYNEQFF
CDR3 DNA: TGTGCCAGCAGCCGCTTAGCGGGGGCGACATACAATGAGCAGTTCTTC

clone size: once
V gene: TRBV3-1/TRBV3-2
D gene: TRBD2
J gene: TRBJ2-3
CDR3 protein: CASSLERGGAGTDTQYF
CDR3 DNA: TGTGCCAGCAGCCTTGAGCGGGGGGGCGCGGGCACAGATACGCAGTATTTT

clone size: .
V gene: TRBV20-1
D gene: .
J gene: TRBJ1-6
CDR3 protein: CSASLRSYNSPLHF
CDR3 DNA: TGCAGTGCTAGTCTCAGATCCTATAATTCACCCCTCCACTTT

clone size: .
V gene: TRBV5-1
D gene: TRBD1
J gene: TRBJ2-7
CDR3 protein: CASSTRTGAAYEQYF
CDR3 DNA: TGCGCCAGCAGCACGCGGACAGGGGCTGCCTACGAGCAGTACTTC

clone size: .
V gene: TRBV12-5
D gene: TRBD1
J gene: TRBJ1-1
CDR3 protein: CASGLAQGGVNTEAFF
CDR3 DNA: TGTGCTAGTGGTTTGGCTCAGGGGGGAGTGAACACTGAAGCTTTCTTT

clone size: .
V gene: TRBV2
D gene: TRBD2
J gene: TRBJ2-2
CDR3 protein: CASDLGGTGELFF
CDR3 DNA: TGTGCCAGCGACCTGGGGGGGACCGGGGAGCTGTTTTTT

clone size: .
V gene: TRBV3-1/TRBV3-2
D gene: .
J gene: TRBJ1-2
CDR3 protein: CASSQGGGLDYGYTF
CDR3 DNA: TGTGCCAGCAGCCAAGGAGGGGGATTGGACTATGGCTACACCTTC

clone size: .
V gene: TRBV19
D gene: TRBD1
J gene: TRBJ1-3
CDR3 protein: CASNGQGRNTIYF
CDR3 DNA: TGTGCCAGTAACGGACAGGGCCGAAACACCATATATTTT

clone size: .
V gene: TRBV4-2
D gene: .
J gene: TRBJ1-4
CDR3 protein: CASSQDLANEKLFF
CDR3 DNA: TGTGCCAGCAGCCAGGACTTGGCTAATGAAAAACTGTTTTTT

clone size: .
V gene: TRBV11-2
D gene: TRBD2
J gene: TRBJ2-2
CDR3 protein: CASRLDPGLAIGELFF
CDR3 DNA: TGTGCCAGCAGACTTGATCCGGGACTAGCGATCGGGGAGCTGTTTTTT

clone size: .
V gene: TRBV6-5
D gene: .
J gene: TRBJ1-4
CDR3 protein: CASRRATGGVEKLFF
CDR3 DNA: TGTGCCAGCAGAAGGGCTACGGGGGGTGTTGAAAAACTGTTTTTT

clone size: .
V gene: TRBV7-2
D gene: TRBD1
J gene: TRBJ1-1
CDR3 protein: CASSLTGTAEAFF
CDR3 DNA: TGTGCCAGCAGCTTAACCGGGACAGCTGAAGCTTTCTTT

clone size: .
V gene: TRBV24-1
D gene: .
J gene: TRBJ1-3
CDR3 protein: CATSAGTTGNTIYF
CDR3 DNA: TGTGCCACCAGCGCCGGGACAACTGGAAACACCATATATTTT

clone size: .
V gene: TRBV5-4
D gene: .
J gene: TRBJ1-3
CDR3 protein: CASSLATGTGNTIYF
CDR3 DNA: TGTGCCAGCAGCTTGGCCACTGGGACCGGAAACACCATATATTTT

clone size: .
V gene: TRBV2
D gene: .
J gene: TRBJ2-7
CDR3 protein: CASSEGNSYEQYF
CDR3 DNA: TGTGCCAGCAGTGAGGGGAACTCCTACGAGCAGTACTTC

clone size: .
V gene: TRBV5-1
D gene: .
J gene: TRBJ1-3
CDR3 protein: CASSLWGTGNTIYF
CDR3 DNA: TGCGCCAGCAGCTTGTGGGGTACAGGAAACACCATATATTTT